Listed here are 6 T cell receptor beta chains from one sample, sequenced in a study of blood T cell repertoires in COVID-19. Measured with immunoSEQ multiplex PCR; TCRdb has only the in-frame clones, and not every one. In the table there are 150,000 to 200,000 clones, around 84% of which are singletons. The sample taken for sequencing was peripheral blood. The receptors originated from a woman between 65 and 79 years old with COVID-19, enrolled during active disease.

This clone appeared once. V is TRBV27 and J is TRBJ2-7, with TRBD1 identical over 8 bases. CDR3 size: 15 residues. Germline CDR1 MNHEY, CDR2 SMNVEV (reference sequence). V lost 5 bases, J lost 5 bases, and 11 bases stayed unmatched. In DNA, the CDR3 is TGTGCCAGCAGTCCGATTCGGGACAGGTTCCACGAGCAGTACTTC. This encodes CASSPIRDRFHEQYF.

The chain links TRBV14 to TRBJ2-2; 7 nucleotides line up with TRBD1. The CDR3 is made up of 15 amino acids. Germline-derived CDR1 and CDR2 are SGHDN and FVKESK. With V trimmed by 4 bases and J by 4 bases, 6 bases remained unmatched. As DNA, the CDR3 is TGTGCCAGCAGCCTCTATACAGGGGTCACCGGGGAGCTGTTTTTT. Translation: CASSLYTGVTGELFF. Looking up the rest from reference TRBV14 and TRBJ2-2 gives the full variable domain: EAGVTQFPSHSVIEKGQTVTLRCDPISGHDNLYWYRRVMGKEIKFLLHFVKESKQDESGMPNNRFLAERTGGTYSTLKVQPAELEDSGVYFCASSLYTGVTGELFFGEGSRLTVL.

The genes are TRBV10-2 and TRBJ2-7; 8 bases agree with TRBD1. There are 13 residues in the CDR3. Germline assignment: CDR1 WSHSY and CDR2 SAAADI. V lost 5 bases to trimming and J lost 9 bases; unmatched junction nucleotides: 9. The CDR3 reads CASSQDREGRQYV. The CDR3 DNA sequence: TGCGCCAGCAGTCAGGACAGGGAAGGCAGGCAGTACGTC.

The chain is built from TRBV5-6 and TRBJ2-5; 10 bases match TRBD2. CDR3 length equals 14 residues. V shed 4 bases and J 4 bases; nucleotides not matched to a gene: 4. Per germline, CDR1 SGHDT and CDR2 YYEEEE. CDR3 in DNA: TGTGCCAGCAGCAGCTTAGCGGGAGGAGAGACCCAGTACTTC. Protein product: CASSSLAGGETQYF.

This clone appeared a few times. This sequence joins TRBV28 and TRBJ1-6; D gene ambiguous. Germline lookup yields CDR1 MDHEN and CDR2 SYDVKM. There are 15 residues in the CDR3. With 5 bases removed from V and 4 bases from J, the gap between germline ends came to 12 bases. The CDR3 protein is CASSSYSNYNSPLHF. The CDR3, as DNA: TGTGCCAGCAGTAGCTACAGCAATTATAATTCACCCCTCCACTTT.

The rearrangement joins TRBV18 to TRBJ1-2; the match to TRBD1 covers 9 bases. This CDR3 has 13 residues. With 6 bases clipped from V and 7 bases from J, the junction kept 6 bases outside the gene matches. CDR1 and CDR2 from the germline V gene are KGHSH and LQKENI. This CDR3 is CASSEQGARGYTF. The CDR3 DNA sequence: TGTGCCAGCTCTGAACAGGGGGCCCGTGGCTACACCTTC.